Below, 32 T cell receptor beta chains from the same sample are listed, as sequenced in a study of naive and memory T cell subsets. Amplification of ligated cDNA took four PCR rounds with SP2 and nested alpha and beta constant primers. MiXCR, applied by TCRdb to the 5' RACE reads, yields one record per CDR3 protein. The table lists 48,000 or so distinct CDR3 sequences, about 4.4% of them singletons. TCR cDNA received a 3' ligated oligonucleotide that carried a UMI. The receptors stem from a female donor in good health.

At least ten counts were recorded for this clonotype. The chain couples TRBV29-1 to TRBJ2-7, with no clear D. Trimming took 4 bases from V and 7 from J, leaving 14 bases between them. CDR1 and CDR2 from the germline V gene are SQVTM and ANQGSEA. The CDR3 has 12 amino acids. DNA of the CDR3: TGCAGCGTTGTGAGGAGCTCGGAGGAGCAGTACTTC. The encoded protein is CSVVRSSEEQYF.

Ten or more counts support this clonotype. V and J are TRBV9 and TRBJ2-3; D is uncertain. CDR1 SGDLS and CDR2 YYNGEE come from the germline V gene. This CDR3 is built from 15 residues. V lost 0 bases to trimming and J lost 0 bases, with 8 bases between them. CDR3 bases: TGTGCCAGCAGCGTAGGGATCCCCAGCACAGATACGCAGTATTTT. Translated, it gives CASSVGIPSTDTQYF.

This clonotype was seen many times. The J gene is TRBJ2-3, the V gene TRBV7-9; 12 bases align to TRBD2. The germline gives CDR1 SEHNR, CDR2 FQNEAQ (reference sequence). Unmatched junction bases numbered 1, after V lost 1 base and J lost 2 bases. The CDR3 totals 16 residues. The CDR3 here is CASSLGLAGATDTQYF. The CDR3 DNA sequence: TGTGCCAGCAGCTTAGGACTAGCGGGAGCCACAGATACGCAGTATTTT.

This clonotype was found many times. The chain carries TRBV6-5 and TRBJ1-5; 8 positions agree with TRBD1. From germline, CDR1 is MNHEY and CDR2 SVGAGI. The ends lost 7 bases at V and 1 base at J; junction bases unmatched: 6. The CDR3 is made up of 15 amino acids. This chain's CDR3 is CASTPDRGSNQPQHF. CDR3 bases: TGTGCCAGCACCCCTGACAGGGGAAGCAATCAGCCCCAGCATTTT.

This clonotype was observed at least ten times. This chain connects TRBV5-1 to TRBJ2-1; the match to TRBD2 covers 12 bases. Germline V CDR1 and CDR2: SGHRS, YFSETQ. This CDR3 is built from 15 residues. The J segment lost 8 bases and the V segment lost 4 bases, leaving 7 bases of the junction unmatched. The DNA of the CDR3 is TGCGCCAGCAGCCCGCAGCTAGCGGGAGGGGATGAGCAGTTCTTC. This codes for CASSPQLAGGDEQFF.

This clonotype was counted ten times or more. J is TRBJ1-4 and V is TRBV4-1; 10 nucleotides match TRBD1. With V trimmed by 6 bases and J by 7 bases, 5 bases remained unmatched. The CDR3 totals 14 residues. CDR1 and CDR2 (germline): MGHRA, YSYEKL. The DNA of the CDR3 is TGCGCCAGCAGGAAGGGACAGGGGATTGAAAAACTGTTTTTT. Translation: CASRKGQGIEKLFF.

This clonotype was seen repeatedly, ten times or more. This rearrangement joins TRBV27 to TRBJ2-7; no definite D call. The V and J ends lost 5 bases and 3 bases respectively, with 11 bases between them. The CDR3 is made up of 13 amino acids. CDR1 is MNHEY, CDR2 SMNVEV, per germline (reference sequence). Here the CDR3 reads CASSPPYRYEQYF. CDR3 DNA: TGTGCCAGCAGTCCCCCCTACCGCTACGAGCAGTACTTC.

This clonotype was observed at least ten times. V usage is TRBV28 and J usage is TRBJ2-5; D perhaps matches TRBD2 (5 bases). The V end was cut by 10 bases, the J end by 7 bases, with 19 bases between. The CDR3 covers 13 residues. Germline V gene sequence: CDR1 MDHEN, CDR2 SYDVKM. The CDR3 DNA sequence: TGTGCCACAAGGTCTGAGGGAGTTAGGACCCAGTACTTC. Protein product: CATRSEGVRTQYF.

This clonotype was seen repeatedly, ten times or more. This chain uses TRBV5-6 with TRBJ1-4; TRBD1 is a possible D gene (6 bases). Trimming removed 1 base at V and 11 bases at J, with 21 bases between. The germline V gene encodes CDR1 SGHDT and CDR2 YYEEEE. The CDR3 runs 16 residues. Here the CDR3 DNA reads TGTGCCAGCAGCTTGTACGGGGGCAAACCCGGAAAGAAACTGTTTTTT. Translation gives CASSLYGGKPGKKLFF.

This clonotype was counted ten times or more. CDR3 coding DNA: TGTGCCAGCAGTTTATCTAGGACAGGGAGGTATGAAAAACTGTTTTTT. Encoded protein: CASSLSRTGRYEKLFF. The chain links TRBV28 to TRBJ1-4; 8 bases line up with TRBD1. The CDR3 runs 16 residues. With 1 base clipped from V and 6 bases from J, the junction kept 7 bases outside the gene matches. Germline lookup yields CDR1 MDHEN and CDR2 SYDVKM.

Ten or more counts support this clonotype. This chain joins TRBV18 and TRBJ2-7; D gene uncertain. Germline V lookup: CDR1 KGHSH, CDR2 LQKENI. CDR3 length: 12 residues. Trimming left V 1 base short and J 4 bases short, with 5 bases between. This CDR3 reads CASSPLLYEQYF. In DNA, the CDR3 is TGTGCCAGCTCACCACTCCTATACGAGCAGTACTTC. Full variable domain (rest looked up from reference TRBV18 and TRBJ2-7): NAGVMQNPRHLVRRRGQEARLRCSPMKGHSHVYWYRQLPEEGLKFMVYLQKENIIDESGMPKERFSAEFPKEGPSILRIQQVVRGDSAAYFCASSPLLYEQYFGPGTRLTVT.

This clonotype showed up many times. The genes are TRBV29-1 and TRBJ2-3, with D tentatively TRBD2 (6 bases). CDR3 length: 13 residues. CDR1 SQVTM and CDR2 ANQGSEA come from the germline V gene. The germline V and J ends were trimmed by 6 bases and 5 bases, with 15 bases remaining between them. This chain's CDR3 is CSVPLARGDTQYF. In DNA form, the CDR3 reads TGCAGCGTCCCACTAGCCCGGGGAGATACGCAGTATTTT.

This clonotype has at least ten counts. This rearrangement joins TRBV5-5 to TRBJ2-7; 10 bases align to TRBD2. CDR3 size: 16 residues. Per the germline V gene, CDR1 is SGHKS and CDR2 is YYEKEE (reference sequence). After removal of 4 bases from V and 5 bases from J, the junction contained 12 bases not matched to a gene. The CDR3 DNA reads TGTGCCAGCAGCGTCGCCGGGACTAGCGTCCTCCACGAGCAGTACTTC. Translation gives CASSVAGTSVLHEQYF.

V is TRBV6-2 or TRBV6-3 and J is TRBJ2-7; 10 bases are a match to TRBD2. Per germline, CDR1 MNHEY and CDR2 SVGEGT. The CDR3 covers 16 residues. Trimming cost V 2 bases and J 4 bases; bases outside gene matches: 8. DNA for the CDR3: TGTGCCAGCAGTTACCCCTCCGGACTAGCGGCATACGAGCAGTACTTC. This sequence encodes CASSYPSGLAAYEQYF.

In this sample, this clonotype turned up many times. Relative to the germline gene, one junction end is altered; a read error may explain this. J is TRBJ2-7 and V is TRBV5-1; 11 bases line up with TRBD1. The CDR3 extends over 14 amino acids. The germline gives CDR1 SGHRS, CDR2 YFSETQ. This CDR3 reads CASTLGQGAYEQYF. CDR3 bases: TGCGCCAGCACCTTGGGACAGGGGGCCTACGAGCAGTACTTC.

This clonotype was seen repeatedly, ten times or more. The CDR3 reads CSASLDSNSPLHF. CDR3 DNA sequence: TGCAGTGCTTCCTTGGACAGTAATTCACCCCTCCACTTT. J is TRBJ1-6 and V is TRBV20-1, with D perhaps matching TRBD1 (6 bases). Germline lookup yields CDR1 DFQATT and CDR2 SNEGSKA (reference sequence). V lost 5 bases and J lost 6, with 11 bases in between. The CDR3 extends over 13 amino acids.

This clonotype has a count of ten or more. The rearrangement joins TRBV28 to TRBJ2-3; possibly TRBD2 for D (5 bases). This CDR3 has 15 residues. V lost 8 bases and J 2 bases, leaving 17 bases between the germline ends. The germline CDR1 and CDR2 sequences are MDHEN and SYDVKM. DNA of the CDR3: TGTGCCAGCGGTTCACAGCGGCACCCCACAGATACGCAGTATTTT. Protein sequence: CASGSQRHPTDTQYF.

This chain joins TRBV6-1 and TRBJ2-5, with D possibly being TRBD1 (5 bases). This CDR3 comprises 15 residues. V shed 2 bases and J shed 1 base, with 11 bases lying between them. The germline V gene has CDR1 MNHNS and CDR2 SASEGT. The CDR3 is CASSELRDSQETQYF. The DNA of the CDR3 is TGTGCCAGCAGTGAACTAAGAGACAGCCAAGAGACCCAGTACTTC.

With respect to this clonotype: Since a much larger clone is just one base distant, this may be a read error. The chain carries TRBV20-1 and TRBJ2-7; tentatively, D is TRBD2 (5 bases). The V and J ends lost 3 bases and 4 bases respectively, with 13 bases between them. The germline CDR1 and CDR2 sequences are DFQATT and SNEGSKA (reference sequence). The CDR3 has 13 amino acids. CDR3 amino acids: CSASKGRGYEQYF. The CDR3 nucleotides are TGCAGTGCTAGTAAAGGGCGCGGGTACGAGCAGTACTTC.

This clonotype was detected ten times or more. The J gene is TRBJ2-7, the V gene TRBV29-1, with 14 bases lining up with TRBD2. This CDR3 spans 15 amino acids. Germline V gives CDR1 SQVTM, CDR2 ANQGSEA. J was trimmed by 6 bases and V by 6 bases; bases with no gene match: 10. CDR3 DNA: TGCAGCGTCCCCATGGGACTAGCGGGAGAGAGCGAGCAGTACTTC. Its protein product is CSVPMGLAGESEQYF.

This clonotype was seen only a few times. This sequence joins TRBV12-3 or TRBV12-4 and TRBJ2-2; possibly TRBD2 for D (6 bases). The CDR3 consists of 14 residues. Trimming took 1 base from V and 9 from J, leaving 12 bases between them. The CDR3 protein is CASSLDVGTRELFF. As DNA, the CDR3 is TGTGCCAGCAGTTTAGATGTCGGGACTCGGGAGCTGTTTTTT.

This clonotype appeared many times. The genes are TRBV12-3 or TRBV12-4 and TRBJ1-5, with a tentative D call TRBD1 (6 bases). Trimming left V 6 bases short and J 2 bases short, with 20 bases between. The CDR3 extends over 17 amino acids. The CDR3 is CASSLRDTGLGNQPQHF. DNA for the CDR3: TGTGCCAGCAGCCTCAGAGACACAGGGTTAGGCAATCAGCCCCAGCATTTT.

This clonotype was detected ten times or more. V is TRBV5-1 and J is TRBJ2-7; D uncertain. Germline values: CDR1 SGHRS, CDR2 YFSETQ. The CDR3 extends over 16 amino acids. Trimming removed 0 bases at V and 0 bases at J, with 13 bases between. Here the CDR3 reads CASSLARLPASYEQYF. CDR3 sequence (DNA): TGCGCCAGCAGCTTGGCCAGGCTGCCAGCCTCCTACGAGCAGTACTTC.

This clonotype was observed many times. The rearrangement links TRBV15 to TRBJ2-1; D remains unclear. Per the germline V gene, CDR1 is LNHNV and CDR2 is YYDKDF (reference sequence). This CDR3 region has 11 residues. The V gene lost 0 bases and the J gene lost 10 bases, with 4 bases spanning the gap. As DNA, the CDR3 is TGTGCCACCAGCAGAGATTTCGAGCAGTTCTTC. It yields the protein CATSRDFEQFF. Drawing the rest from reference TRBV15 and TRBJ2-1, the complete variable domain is DAMVIQNPRYQVTQFGKPVTLSCSQTLNHNVMYWYQQKSSQAPKLLFHYYDKDFNNEADTPDNFQSRRPNTSFCFLDIRSPGLGDTAMYLCATSRDFEQFFGPGTRLTVL.

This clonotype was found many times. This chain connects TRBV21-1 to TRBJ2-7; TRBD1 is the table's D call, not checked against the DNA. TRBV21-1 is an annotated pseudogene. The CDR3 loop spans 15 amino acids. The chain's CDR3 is CASSSFEQGAYEQYF. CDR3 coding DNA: TGTGCCAGCAGCAGTTTTGAACAGGGGGCCTACGAGCAGTACTTC.

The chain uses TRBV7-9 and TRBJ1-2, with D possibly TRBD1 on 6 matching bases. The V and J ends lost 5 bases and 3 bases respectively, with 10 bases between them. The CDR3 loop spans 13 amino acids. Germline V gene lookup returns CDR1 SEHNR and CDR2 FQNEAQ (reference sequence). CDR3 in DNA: TGTGCCAGCAGCGGTGGACAGTACTATGGCTACACCTTC. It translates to CASSGGQYYGYTF.

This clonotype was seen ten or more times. The DNA of the CDR3 is TGCAGCGTCCTCGGGGGGGGAGTGTCCTACGAGCAGTACTTC. This encodes CSVLGGGVSYEQYF. The chain combines TRBV29-1 with TRBJ2-7, with TRBD2 matching 8 bases. CDR3 length equals 14 residues. Germline V gene data show CDR1 as SQVTM and CDR2 as ANQGSEA. Losses at the gene ends were 6 bases for V and 1 base for J; bases not matched to a gene: 8.

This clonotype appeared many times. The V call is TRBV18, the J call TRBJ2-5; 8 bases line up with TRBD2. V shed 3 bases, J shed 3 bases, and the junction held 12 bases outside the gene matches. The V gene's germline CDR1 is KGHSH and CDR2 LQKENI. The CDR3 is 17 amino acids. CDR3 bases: TGTGCCAGCTCACCTTTTGGTACTAGCGGAAACAAAGAGACCCAGTACTTC. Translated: CASSPFGTSGNKETQYF. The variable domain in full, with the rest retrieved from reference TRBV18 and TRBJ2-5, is NAGVMQNPRHLVRRRGQEARLRCSPMKGHSHVYWYRQLPEEGLKFMVYLQKENIIDESGMPKERFSAEFPKEGPSILRIQQVVRGDSAAYFCASSPFGTSGNKETQYFGPGTRLLVL.

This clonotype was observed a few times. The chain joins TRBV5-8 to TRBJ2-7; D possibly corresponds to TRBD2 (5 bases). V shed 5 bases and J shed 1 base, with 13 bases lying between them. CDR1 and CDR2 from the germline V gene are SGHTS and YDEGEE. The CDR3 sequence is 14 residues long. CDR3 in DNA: TGTGCCAGCAGATCCAGACGGGGTTCCTACGAGCAGTACTTC. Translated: CASRSRRGSYEQYF.

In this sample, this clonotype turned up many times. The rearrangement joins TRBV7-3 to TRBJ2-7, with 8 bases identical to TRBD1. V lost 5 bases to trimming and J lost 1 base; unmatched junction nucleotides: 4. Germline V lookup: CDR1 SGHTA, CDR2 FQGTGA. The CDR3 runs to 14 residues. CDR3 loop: CASSQQGGSYEQYF. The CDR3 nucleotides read TGTGCCAGCAGCCAACAGGGGGGTTCCTACGAGCAGTACTTC.

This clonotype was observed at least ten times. The CDR3 DNA reads as TGTGCCAGCTCATCTACAGGGAAGACCGGGGAGCTGTTTTTT. Translated: CASSSTGKTGELFF. The chain is built from TRBV18 and TRBJ2-2, with a tentative D call TRBD1 (6 bases). Per germline, CDR1 KGHSH and CDR2 LQKENI. This CDR3 spans 14 amino acids. V lost 5 bases and J 5 bases, leaving 12 bases between the germline ends.

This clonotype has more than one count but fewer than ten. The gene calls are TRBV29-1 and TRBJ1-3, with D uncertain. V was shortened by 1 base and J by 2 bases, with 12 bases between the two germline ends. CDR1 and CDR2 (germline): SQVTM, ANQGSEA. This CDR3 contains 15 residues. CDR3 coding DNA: TGCAGCGTTGAAGTTTCCCATATCACTGGAAACACCATATATTTT. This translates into CSVEVSHITGNTIYF.